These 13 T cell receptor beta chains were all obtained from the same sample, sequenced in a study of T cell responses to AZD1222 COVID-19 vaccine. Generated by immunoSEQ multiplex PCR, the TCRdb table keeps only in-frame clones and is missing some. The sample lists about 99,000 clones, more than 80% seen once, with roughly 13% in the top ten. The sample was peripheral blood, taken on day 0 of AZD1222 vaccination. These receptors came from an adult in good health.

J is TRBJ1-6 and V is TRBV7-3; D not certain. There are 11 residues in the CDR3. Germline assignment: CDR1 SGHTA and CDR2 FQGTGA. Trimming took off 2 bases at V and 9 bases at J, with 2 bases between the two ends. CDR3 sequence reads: CASSLGSPLHF. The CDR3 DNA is TGTGCCAGCAGCTTAGGTTCACCCCTCCACTTT.

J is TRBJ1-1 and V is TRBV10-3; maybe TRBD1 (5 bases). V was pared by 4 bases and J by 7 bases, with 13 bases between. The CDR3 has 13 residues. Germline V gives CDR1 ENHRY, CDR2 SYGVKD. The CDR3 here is CAISGSGDGEAFF. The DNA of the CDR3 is TGTGCCATCAGTGGGTCGGGGGACGGTGAAGCTTTCTTT.

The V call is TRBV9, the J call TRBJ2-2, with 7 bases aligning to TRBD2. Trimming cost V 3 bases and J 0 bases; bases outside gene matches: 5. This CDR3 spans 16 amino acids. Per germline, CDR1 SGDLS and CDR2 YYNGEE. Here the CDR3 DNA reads TGTGCCAGCAGCGAGCGGGGACTTTCGAACACCGGGGAGCTGTTTTTT. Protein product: CASSERGLSNTGELFF.

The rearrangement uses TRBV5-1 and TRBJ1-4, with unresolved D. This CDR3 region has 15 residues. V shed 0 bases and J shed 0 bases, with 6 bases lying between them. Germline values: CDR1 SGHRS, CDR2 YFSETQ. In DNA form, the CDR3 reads TGCGCCAGCAGCTTGGGGCAGTCAACTAATGAAAAACTGTTTTTT. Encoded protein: CASSLGQSTNEKLFF.

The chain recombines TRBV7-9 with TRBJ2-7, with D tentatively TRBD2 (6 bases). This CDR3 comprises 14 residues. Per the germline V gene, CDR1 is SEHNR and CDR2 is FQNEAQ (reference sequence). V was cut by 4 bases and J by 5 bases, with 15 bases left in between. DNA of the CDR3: TGTGCCAGCAGCTACGGACGGGAGTACGACGAGCAGTACTTC. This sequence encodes CASSYGREYDEQYF.

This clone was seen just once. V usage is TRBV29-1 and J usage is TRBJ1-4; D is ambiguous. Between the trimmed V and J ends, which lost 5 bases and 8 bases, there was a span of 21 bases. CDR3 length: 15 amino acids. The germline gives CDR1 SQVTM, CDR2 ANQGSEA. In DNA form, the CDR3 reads TGCAGCGTTACCGGGCTGGGAGGTCACAAAGAAAAACTGTTTTTT. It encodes CSVTGLGGHKEKLFF.

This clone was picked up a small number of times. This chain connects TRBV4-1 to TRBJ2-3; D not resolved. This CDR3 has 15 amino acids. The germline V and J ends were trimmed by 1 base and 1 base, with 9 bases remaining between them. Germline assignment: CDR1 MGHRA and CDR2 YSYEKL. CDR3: CASSQVQSGTDTQYF. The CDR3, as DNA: TGCGCCAGCAGCCAAGTGCAGAGCGGCACAGATACGCAGTATTTT.

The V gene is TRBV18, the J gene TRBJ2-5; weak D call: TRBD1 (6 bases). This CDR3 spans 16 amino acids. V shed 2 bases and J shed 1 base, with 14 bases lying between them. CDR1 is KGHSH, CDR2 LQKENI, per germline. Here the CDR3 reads CASSPSGTRGQETQYF. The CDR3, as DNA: TGTGCCAGCTCACCAAGTGGGACCAGGGGCCAAGAGACCCAGTACTTC.

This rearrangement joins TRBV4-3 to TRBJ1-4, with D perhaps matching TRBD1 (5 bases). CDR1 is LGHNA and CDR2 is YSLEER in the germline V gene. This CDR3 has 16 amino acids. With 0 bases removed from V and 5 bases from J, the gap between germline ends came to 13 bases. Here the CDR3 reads CASSQDLRTKNEKLFF. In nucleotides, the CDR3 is TGCGCCAGCAGCCAAGATTTGCGGACAAAAAATGAAAAACTGTTTTTT.

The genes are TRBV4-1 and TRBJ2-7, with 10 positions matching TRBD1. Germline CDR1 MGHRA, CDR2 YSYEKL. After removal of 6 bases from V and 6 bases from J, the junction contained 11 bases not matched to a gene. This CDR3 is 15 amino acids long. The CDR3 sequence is CASRPWDRGVGEQYF. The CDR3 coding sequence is TGCGCCAGCAGACCCTGGGACAGGGGAGTAGGCGAGCAGTACTTC.

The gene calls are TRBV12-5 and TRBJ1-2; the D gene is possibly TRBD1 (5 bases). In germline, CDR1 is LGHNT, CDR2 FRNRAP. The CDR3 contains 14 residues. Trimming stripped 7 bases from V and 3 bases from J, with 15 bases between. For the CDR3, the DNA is TGTGCTAGTGCCTTGTGGGGGGACGACTATGGCTACACCTTC. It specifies CASALWGDDYGYTF.

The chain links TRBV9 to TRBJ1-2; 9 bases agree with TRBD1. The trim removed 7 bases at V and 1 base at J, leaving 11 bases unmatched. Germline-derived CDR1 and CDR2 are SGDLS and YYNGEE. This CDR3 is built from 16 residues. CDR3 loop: CASRKTGTGYNYGYTF. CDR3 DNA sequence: TGTGCCAGCCGAAAAACCGGGACAGGGTATAACTATGGCTACACCTTC.

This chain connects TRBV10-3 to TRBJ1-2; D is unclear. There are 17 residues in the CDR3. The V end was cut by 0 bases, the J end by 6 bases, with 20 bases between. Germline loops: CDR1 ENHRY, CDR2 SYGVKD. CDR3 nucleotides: TGTGCCATCAGTGAGTCCGGACCAAAGTTAAGGAGGGATGGCTACACCTTC. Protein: CAISESGPKLRRDGYTF.